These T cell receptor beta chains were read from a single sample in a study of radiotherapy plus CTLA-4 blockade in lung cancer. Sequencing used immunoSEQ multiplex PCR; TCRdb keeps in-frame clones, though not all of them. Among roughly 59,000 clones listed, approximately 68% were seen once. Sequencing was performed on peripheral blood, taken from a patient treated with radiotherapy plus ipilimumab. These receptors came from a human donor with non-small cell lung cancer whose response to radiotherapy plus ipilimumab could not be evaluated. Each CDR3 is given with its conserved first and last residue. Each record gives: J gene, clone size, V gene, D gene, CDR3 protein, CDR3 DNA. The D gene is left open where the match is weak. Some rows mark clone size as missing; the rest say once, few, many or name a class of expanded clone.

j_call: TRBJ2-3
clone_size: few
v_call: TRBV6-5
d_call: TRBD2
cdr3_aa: CASRSGLGTDTQYF
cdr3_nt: TGTGCCAGCAGATCAGGACTAGGCACAGATACGCAGTATTTT

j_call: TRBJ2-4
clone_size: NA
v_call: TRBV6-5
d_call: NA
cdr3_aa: CASVDGLAKNIQYF
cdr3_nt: TGTGCCAGCGTCGACGGGTTAGCCAAAAACATTCAGTACTTC

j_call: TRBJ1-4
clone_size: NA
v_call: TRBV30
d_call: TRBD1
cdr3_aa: CAWSMQGAGHREKLFF
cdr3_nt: TGTGCCTGGAGTATGCAGGGGGCAGGTCATAGAGAAAAACTGTTTTTT

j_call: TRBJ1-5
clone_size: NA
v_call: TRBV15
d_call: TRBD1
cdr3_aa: CATSRASGTGVGNQPQHF
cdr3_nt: TGTGCCACCAGCAGAGCGTCGGGGACAGGGGTTGGCAATCAGCCCCAGCATTTT

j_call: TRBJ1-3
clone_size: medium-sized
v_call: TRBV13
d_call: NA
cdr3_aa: CASSSGLLVRNTIYF
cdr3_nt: TGTGCCAGCAGCTCAGGGTTACTCGTCAGAAACACCATATATTTT

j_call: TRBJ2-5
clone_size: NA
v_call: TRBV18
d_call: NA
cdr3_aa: CASSYQETQYF
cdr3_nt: TGTGCCAGCTCATATCAAGAGACCCAGTACTTC

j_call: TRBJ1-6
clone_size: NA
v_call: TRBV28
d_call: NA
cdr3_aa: CASSLSGITSPLHF
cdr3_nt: TGTGCCAGCAGTTTATCAGGGATCACTTCACCCCTCCACTTT

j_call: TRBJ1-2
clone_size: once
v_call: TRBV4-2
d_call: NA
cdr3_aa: CASSPDTYYGYTF
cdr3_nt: TGTGCCAGCAGCCCGGACACCTACTATGGCTACACCTTC

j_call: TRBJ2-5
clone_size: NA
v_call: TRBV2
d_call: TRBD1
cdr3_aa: CASRRDRVETQYF
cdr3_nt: TGTGCCAGCAGGAGGGACAGGGTAGAGACCCAGTACTTC

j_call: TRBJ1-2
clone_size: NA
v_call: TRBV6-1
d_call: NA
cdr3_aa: CASTPGEEANYGYTF
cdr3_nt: TGTGCCAGCACTCCGGGGGAGGAAGCTAACTATGGCTACACCTTC

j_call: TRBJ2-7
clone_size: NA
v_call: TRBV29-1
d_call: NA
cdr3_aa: CSVVIPRTASYEQYF
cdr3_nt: TGCAGCGTTGTTATACCCCGGACAGCCTCCTACGAGCAGTACTTC

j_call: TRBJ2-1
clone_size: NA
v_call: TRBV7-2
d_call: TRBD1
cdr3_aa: CASSLLWQGANEQFF
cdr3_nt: TGTGCCAGCAGCCTCCTCTGGCAGGGGGCTAATGAGCAGTTCTTC

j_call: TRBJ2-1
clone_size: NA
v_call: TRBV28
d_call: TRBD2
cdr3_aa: CASSFYGQRLAGGISYNEQFF
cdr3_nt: TGTGCCAGCAGTTTTTACGGACAACGACTAGCGGGGGGGATCTCCTACAATGAGCAGTTCTTC

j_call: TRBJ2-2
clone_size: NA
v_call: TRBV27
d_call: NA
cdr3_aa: CASSLRELTNTGELFF
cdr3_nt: TGTGCCAGCAGTTTAAGAGAATTGACGAACACCGGGGAGCTGTTTTTT

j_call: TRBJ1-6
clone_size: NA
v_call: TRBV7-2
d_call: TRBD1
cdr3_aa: CASSLVTGEFSPLHF
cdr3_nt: TGTGCCAGCAGCTTAGTAACAGGGGAGTTCTCACCCCTCCACTTT

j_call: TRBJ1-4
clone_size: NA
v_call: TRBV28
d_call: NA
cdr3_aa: CTSSLFPSAGGNEKLFF
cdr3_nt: TGTACCAGCAGTTTATTTCCTTCGGCGGGAGGAAATGAAAAACTGTTTTTT

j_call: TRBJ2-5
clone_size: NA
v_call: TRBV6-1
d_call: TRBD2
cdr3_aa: CALVGLAGEETQYF
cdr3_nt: TGTGCCCTGGTGGGACTAGCGGGAGAAGAGACCCAGTACTTC

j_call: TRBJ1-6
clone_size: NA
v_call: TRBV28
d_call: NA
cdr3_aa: CASFGEEFNSPLHF
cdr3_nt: TGTGCCAGCTTTGGGGAGGAATTTAATTCACCCCTCCACTTT

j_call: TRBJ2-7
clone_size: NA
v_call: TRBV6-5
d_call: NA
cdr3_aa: CASSPKLYEQYF
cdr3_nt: TGTGCCAGCAGTCCAAAACTCTACGAGCAGTACTTC

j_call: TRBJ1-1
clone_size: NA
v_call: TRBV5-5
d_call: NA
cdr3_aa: CASSLVGWGGLEAFF
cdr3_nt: TGTGCCAGCAGCTTGGTCGGTTGGGGGGGTTTGGAAGCTTTCTTT

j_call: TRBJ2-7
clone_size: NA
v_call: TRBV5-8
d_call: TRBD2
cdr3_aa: CASSLGGGYEQYF
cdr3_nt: TGTGCCAGCAGCTTGGGGGGGGGCTACGAGCAGTACTTC

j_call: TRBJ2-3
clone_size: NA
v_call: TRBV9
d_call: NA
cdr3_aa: CASSVGGQSTDTQYF
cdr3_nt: TGTGCCAGCAGCGTAGGAGGTCAGAGCACAGATACGCAGTATTTT

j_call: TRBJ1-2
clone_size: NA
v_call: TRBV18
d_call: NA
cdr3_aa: CASSPPGRDYGYTF
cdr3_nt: TGTGCCAGCTCACCCCCAGGGAGGGACTATGGCTACACCTTC